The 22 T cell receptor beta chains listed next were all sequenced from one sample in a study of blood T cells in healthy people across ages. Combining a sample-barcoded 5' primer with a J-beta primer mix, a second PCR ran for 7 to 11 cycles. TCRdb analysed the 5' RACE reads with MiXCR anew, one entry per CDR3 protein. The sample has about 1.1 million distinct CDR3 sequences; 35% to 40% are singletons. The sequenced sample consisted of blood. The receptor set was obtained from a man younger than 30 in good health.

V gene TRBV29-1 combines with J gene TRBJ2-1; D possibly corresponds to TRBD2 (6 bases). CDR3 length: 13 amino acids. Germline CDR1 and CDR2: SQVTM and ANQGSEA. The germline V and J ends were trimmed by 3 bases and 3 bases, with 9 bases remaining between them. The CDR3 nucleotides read TGCAGCGTTGACGGACTATACTACAATGAGCAGTTCTTC. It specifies CSVDGLYYNEQFF.

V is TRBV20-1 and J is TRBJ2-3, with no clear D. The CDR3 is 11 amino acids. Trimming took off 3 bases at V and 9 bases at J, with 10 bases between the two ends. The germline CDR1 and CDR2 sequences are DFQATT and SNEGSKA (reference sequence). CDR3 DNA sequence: TGCAGTGCTAGTCCCTCTCCCACGCAGTATTTT. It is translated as CSASPSPTQYF.

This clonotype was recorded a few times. DNA for the CDR3: TGTGCCAGCAGTCTAGGAGCCCACAACTATGGCTACACCTTC. This translates into CASSLGAHNYGYTF. The chain employs TRBV28 and TRBJ1-2, with D unresolved. The CDR3 sequence is 14 residues long. Deletions cut 5 bases from V and 2 bases from J, with 12 bases between. CDR1 and CDR2 from the germline V gene are MDHEN and SYDVKM.

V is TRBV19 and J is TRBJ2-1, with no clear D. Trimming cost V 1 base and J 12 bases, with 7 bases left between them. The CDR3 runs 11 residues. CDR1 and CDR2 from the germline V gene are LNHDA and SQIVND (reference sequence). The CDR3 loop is CASSIGPRQFF. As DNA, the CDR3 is TGTGCCAGTAGTATAGGCCCCCGGCAGTTCTTC. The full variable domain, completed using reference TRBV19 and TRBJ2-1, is DGGITQSPKYLFRKEGQNVTLSCEQNLNHDAMYWYRQDPGQGLRLIYYSQIVNDFQKGDIAEGYSVSREKKESFPLTVTSAQKNPTAFYLCASSIGPRQFFGPGTRLTVL.

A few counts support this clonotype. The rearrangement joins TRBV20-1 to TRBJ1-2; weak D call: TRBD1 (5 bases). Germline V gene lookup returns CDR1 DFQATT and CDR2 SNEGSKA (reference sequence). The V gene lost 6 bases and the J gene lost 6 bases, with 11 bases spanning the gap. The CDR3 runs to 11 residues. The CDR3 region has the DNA TGCAGTGCCACCGGGGGGAATGGCTACACCTTC. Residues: CSATGGNGYTF.

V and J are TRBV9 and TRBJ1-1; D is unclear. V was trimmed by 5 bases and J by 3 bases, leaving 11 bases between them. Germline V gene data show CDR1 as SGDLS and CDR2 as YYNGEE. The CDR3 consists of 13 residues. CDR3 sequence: CASSSGGHTEAFF. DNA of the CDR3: TGTGCCAGCAGTTCTGGCGGGCACACTGAAGCTTTCTTT.

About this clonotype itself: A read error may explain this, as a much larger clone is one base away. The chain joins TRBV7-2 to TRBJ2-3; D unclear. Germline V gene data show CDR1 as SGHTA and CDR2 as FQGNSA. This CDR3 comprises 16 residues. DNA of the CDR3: TGTTCCAGCAGCTTAAACTCTCCGGCGAGCACAGATACGCAGTATTTT. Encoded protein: CSSSLNSPASTDTQYF.

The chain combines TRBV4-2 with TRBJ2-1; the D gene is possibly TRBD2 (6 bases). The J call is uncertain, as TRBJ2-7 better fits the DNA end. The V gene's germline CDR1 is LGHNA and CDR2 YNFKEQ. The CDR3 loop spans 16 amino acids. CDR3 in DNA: TGTGCCAGCAGCCCCCCTGGGGCGGGGCCCTACAATGAGCAGTACTTC. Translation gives CASSPPGAGPYNEQYF.

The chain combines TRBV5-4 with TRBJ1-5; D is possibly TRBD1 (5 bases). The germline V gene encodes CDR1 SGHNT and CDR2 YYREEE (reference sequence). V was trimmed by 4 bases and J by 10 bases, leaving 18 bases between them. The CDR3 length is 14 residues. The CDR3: CASSDGTAQFPQHF. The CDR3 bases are TGTGCCAGCAGCGACGGGACGGCCCAGTTTCCCCAGCATTTT. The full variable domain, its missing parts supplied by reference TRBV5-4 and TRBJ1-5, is ETGVTQSPTHLIKTRGQQVTLRCSSQSGHNTVSWYQQALGQGPQFIFQYYREEENGRGNFPPRFSGLQFPNYSSELNVNALELDDSALYLCASSDGTAQFPQHFGDGTRLSIL.

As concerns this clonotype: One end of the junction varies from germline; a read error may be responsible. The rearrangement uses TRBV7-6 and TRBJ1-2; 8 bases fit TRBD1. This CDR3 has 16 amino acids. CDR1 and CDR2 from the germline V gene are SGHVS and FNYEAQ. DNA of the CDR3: TGTGTCAGCAGCTTAGGTAGACAGGGGAAACCCTATGGCTACACCTTC. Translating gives CVSSLGRQGKPYGYTF.

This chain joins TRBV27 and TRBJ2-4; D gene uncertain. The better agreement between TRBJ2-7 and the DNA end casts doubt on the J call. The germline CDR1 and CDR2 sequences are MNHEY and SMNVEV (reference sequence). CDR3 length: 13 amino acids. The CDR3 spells CASSLRVFDEQYF. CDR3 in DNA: TGTGCCAGCAGTTTAAGGGTTTTTGACGAGCAGTACTTC.

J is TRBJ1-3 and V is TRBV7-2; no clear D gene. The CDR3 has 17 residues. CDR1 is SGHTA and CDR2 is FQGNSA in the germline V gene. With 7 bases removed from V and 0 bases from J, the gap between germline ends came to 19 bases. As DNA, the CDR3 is TGTGCCAGCACGGTGGCTGCTACCCAGGCCTCTGGAAACACCATATATTTT. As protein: CASTVAATQASGNTIYF.

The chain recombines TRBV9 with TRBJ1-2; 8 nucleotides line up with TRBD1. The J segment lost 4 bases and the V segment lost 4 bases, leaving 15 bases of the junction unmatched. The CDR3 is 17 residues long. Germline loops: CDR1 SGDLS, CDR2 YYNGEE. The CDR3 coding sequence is TGTGCCAGCAGCACTCCGGACAGGGCCATTCAAGCCTATGGCTACACCTTC. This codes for CASSTPDRAIQAYGYTF.

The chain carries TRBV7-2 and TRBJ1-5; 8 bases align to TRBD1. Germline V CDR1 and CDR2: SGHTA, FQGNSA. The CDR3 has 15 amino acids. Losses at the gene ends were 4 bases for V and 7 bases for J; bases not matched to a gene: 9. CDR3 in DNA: TGTGCCAGCAGCTCACAATACACAGGGGGACAGCCCCAGCATTTT. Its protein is CASSSQYTGGQPQHF.

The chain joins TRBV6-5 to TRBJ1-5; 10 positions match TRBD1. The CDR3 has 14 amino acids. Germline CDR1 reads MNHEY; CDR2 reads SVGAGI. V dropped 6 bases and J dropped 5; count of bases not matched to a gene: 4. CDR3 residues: CASREGQGYQPQHF. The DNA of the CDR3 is TGTGCCAGCAGGGAGGGACAGGGGTATCAGCCCCAGCATTTT.

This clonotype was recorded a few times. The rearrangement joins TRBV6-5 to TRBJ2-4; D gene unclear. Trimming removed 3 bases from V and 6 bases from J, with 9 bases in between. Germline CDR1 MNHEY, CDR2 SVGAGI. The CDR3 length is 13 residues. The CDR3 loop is CASSYSPANIQYF. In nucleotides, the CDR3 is TGTGCCAGCAGTTATTCCCCGGCAAACATTCAGTACTTC.

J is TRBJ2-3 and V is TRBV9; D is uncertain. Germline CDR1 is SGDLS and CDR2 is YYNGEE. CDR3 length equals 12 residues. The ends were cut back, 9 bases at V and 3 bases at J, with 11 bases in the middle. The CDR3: CATGPRTDTQYF. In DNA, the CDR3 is TGTGCCACAGGACCAAGAACAGATACGCAGTATTTT.

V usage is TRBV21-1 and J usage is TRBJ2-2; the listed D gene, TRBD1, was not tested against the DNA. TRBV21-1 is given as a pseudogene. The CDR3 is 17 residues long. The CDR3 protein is CASSKAWDVANTGELFF. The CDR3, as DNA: TGTGCCAGCAGCAAAGCTTGGGACGTTGCGAACACCGGGGAGCTGTTTTTT.

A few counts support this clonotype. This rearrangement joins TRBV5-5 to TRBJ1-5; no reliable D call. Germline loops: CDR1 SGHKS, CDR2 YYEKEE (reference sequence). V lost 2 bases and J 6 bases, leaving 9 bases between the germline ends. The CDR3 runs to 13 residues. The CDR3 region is CASSFLVGQPQHF. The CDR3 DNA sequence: TGTGCCAGCAGCTTTTTAGTAGGTCAGCCCCAGCATTTT.

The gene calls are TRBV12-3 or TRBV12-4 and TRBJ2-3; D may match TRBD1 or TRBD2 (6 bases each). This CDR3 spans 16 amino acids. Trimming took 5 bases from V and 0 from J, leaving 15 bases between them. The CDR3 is CASSPRGGLSTDTQYF. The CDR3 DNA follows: TGTGCCAGCAGTCCCCGAGGGGGACTCAGCACAGATACGCAGTATTTT.

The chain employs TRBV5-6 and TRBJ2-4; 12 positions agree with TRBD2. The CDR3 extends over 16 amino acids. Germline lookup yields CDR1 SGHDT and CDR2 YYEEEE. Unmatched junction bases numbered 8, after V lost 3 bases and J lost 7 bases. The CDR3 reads CASSSRTSGEGNIQYF. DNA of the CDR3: TGTGCCAGCAGCTCTCGGACTAGCGGGGAAGGGAACATTCAGTACTTC.

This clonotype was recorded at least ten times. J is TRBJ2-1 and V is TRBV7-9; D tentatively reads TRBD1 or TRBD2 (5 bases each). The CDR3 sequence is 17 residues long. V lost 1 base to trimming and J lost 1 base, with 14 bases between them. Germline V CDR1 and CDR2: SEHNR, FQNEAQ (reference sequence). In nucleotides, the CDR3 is TGTGCCAGCAGCTTAGGCTCGGGGCAGGGATCCTACAATGAGCAGTTCTTC. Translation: CASSLGSGQGSYNEQFF.